These 7 T cell receptor beta chains share one sample of origin, sequenced in a study of CD8+CD57+ T cells in acquired aplastic anemia. Profiling that covered TCR beta VDJ and CDR3 relied on genomic DNA as its template. TCRdb re-analysed the reads in MiXCR, keeping a single row per CDR3 protein. The sample yields approximately 200,000 distinct CDR3 sequences, about 64% seen once. The source material was sorted CD4+, CD8+, or CD8+CD57+ T cells (not recorded which) from PBMCs. These receptors all stem from a human donor with severe aplastic anemia or a healthy control (not recorded which).

This chain joins TRBV29-1 and TRBJ2-7; the match to TRBD1 covers 8 bases. This CDR3 is 12 amino acids long. Germline V gives CDR1 SQVTM, CDR2 ANQGSEA. Trimming took 6 bases from V and 3 from J; bases not matched to a gene: 4. The CDR3 is CSVTGELYEQYF. The CDR3 nucleotides read TGCAGCGTGACAGGGGAGCTCTACGAGCAGTACTTC.

The rearrangement uses TRBV19 and TRBJ1-5, with a possible D match to TRBD1 (6 bases). Trimming pared 1 base from V and 0 bases from J, leaving 13 bases between. Germline V gene sequence: CDR1 LNHDA, CDR2 SQIVND (reference sequence). The length of the CDR3 is 17 residues. CDR3: CASSIVFRTVSNQPQHF. DNA of the CDR3: TGTGCCAGTAGTATAGTGTTTAGGACAGTTAGCAATCAGCCCCAGCATTTT.

The rearrangement uses TRBV24-1 and TRBJ1-5, with a tentative D call TRBD1 (6 bases). Per germline, CDR1 KGHDR and CDR2 SFDVKD. The CDR3 is made up of 15 amino acids. The V gene lost 6 bases and the J gene lost 1 base, with 12 bases spanning the gap. CDR3 coding DNA: TGTGCCACCAGTTCCCCAGGGGAGAGCAATCAGCCCCAGCATTTT. It is translated as CATSSPGESNQPQHF.

The gene calls are TRBV7-6 and TRBJ1-1; D call uncertain. This CDR3 comprises 16 residues. Germline V gene sequence: CDR1 SGHVS, CDR2 FNYEAQ. Trimming removed 0 bases from V and 4 bases from J, with 15 bases in between. The CDR3 here is CASSLASPGSGTEAFF. The CDR3 DNA sequence: TGTGCCAGCAGCTTAGCGTCCCCCGGGTCGGGCACTGAAGCTTTCTTT.

A word on this clonotype: A much larger clone is a single base away; this may be a read error. The chain carries TRBV11-2 and TRBJ2-7; the D gene is possibly TRBD2 (6 bases). Germline V CDR1 and CDR2: SGHAT, FQNNGV. Trimming pared 4 bases from V and 5 bases from J, leaving 9 bases between. The CDR3 contains 12 residues. DNA of the CDR3: TGTGCCAGCAGCTCAGGAGGGCACGAGCAGTACTTC. Its translation: CASSSGGHEQYF.

V is TRBV20-1 and J is TRBJ1-2, with D perhaps TRBD1 (5 bases). In germline, CDR1 is DFQATT, CDR2 SNEGSKA (reference sequence). The V gene lost 6 bases and the J gene lost 7 bases, with 15 bases spanning the gap. CDR3 length: 12 amino acids. The chain's CDR3 is CSATLGAGGYTF. The DNA of the CDR3 is TGCAGTGCCACCCTAGGGGCTGGTGGCTACACCTTC.

The chain joins TRBV10-3 to TRBJ1-5; D is uncertain. The CDR3 sequence is 13 residues long. Germline V gene sequence: CDR1 ENHRY, CDR2 SYGVKD. The ends were cut back, 2 bases at V and 6 bases at J, with 8 bases in the middle. The CDR3 loop reads CAISEDRIQPQHF. CDR3 DNA sequence: TGTGCCATCAGTGAGGATAGGATTCAGCCCCAGCATTTT.